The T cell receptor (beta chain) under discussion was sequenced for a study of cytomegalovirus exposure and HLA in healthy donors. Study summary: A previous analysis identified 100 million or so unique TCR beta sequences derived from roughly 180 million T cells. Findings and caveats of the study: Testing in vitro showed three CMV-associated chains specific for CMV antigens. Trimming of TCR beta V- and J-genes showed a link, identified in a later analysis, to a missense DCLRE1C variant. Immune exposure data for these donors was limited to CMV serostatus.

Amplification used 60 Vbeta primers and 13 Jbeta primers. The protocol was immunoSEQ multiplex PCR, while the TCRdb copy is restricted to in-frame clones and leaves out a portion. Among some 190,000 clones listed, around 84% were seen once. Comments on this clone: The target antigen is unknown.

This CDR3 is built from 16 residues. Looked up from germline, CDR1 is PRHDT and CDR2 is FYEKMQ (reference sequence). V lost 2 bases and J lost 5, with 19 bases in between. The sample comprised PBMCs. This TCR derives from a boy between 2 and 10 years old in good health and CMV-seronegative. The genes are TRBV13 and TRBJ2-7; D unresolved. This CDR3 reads CASSLSETPSWDEQYF. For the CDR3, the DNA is TGTGCCAGCAGCTTATCAGAGACACCGTCCTGGGACGAGCAGTACTTC.